A selection of T cell receptor beta chains follows, all from one sample in a study of T cell responses to AZD1222 COVID-19 vaccine. Sequenced by immunoSEQ multiplex PCR; TCRdb stores in-frame clones only, minus some. The sample includes over 120,000 clones, roughly 86% of them seen just once. The sample in question was peripheral blood, obtained 28 days after the second dose of the MenACWY control vaccine. The receptors here all came from an adult who received the MenACWY meningococcal vaccine as a control. Both conserved end residues are part of each CDR3. The D gene is left open where the match is weak. Not all rows give a size; the values are once, few, many and, for expanded clones, a class.

CDR3 length	V gene	J gene	clone size	D gene	CDR3 protein	CDR3 DNA
13	TRBV7-9	TRBJ1-2	-	-	CASRPDSLTGYTF	TGTGCCAGCAGACCGGACAGCCTGACTGGCTACACCTTC
15	TRBV19	TRBJ1-1	once	-	CASSILPTGNTEAFF	TGTGCCAGTAGTATACTGCCTACAGGGAACACTGAAGCTTTCTTT
11	TRBV20-1	TRBJ1-2	-	-	CSARDSYGYTF	TGCAGTGCTAGGGACAGCTATGGCTACACCTTC
15	TRBV7-2	TRBJ2-3	-	-	CASSLLMEGTDTQYF	TGTGCCAGCAGCTTACTCATGGAGGGGACAGATACGCAGTATTTT
15	TRBV11-3	TRBJ1-1	-	-	CASSLAGRGGTEAFF	TGTGCCAGCAGCTTAGCGGGGCGGGGAGGCACTGAAGCTTTCTTT
16	TRBV14	TRBJ1-2	-	TRBD1	CASSQDQVRDRDGYTF	TGTGCCAGCAGCCAAGATCAGGTCCGGGACAGGGATGGCTACACCTTC
12	TRBV11-1	TRBJ2-7	-	-	CASSVQGHEQYF	TGTGCCAGCAGTGTACAGGGCCACGAGCAGTACTTC
18	TRBV1	TRBJ1-1	-	-	CTSSQAGRGSMENTEAFF	TGCACCAGCAGCCAAGCTGGTAGGGGATCGATGGAGAACACTGAAGCTTTCTTT
14	TRBV19	TRBJ2-5	-	TRBD1	CASRPGQVQETQYF	TGTGCCAGTCGACCCGGACAGGTCCAAGAGACCCAGTACTTC
15	TRBV28	TRBJ1-4	-	-	CASSLSGTANEKLFF	TGTGCCAGCAGTTTATCGGGAACAGCTAATGAAAAACTGTTTTTT
15	TRBV7-2	TRBJ1-5	-	TRBD1	CASSSTGGQRQPQHF	TGTGCCAGCAGCTCAACAGGGGGCCAAAGACAGCCCCAGCATTTT
14	TRBV19	TRBJ2-1	-	-	CASSRGSSYNEQFF	TGTGCCAGTAGTAGAGGGAGCTCCTACAATGAGCAGTTCTTC
17	TRBV4-3	TRBJ1-5	-	-	CASSQEQTKSGNQPQHF	TGCGCCAGCAGCCAAGAACAGACAAAATCGGGCAATCAGCCCCAGCATTTT
13	TRBV10-1	TRBJ1-1	-	-	CASSESSYTEAFF	TGCGCCAGCAGTGAGTCGTCCTACACTGAAGCTTTCTTT
13	TRBV7-9	TRBJ1-5	few	-	CASSLSGNQPQHF	TGTGCCAGCAGCTTATCGGGGAATCAGCCCCAGCATTTT
14	TRBV28	TRBJ2-1	-	-	CASSSPHDYNEQFF	TGTGCCAGCAGTTCCCCGCACGACTACAATGAGCAGTTCTTC
13	TRBV2	TRBJ2-7	-	TRBD2	CASRLAGNYEQYF	TGTGCCAGCAGACTAGCGGGGAACTACGAGCAGTACTTC
13	TRBV2	TRBJ2-7	-	-	CASTILERLEQYF	TGTGCCAGTACAATACTAGAGCGGCTCGAGCAGTACTTC
16	TRBV13	TRBJ2-2	-	TRBD2	CASSWVAGGDTGELFF	TGTGCCAGCAGCTGGGTTGCGGGGGGTGACACCGGGGAGCTGTTTTTT
12	TRBV24-1	TRBJ2-2	-	-	CATDSNAGELFF	TGTGCCACCGACAGCAATGCCGGGGAGCTGTTTTTT
11	TRBV7-2	TRBJ1-1	-	-	CASSPFFEAFF	TGTGCCAGCAGCCCTTTCTTTGAAGCTTTCTTT
13	TRBV30	TRBJ2-5	-	TRBD2	CAWSGSGTSIQYF	TGTGCCTGGAGTGGGTCCGGGACTAGCATCCAGTACTTC
14	TRBV5-4	TRBJ1-2	-	-	CASSLEGGHYGYTF	TGTGCCAGCAGCTTGGAGGGGGGTCACTATGGCTACACCTTC
17	TRBV7-2	TRBJ2-3	-	TRBD2	CASSLVRLAGDTDTQYF	TGTGCCAGCAGCTTAGTCAGACTAGCGGGGGACACAGATACGCAGTATTTT
16	TRBV7-9	TRBJ2-5	-	TRBD2	CASSLAGGGGQETQYF	TGTGCCAGCAGCTTAGCGGGAGGCGGGGGTCAAGAGACCCAGTACTTC
11	TRBV2	TRBJ2-7	-	-	CASSVGWEQYF	TGTGCCAGCAGTGTGGGTTGGGAGCAGTACTTC
14	TRBV11-1	TRBJ1-4	-	-	CASSARRQNEKLFF	TGTGCCAGCAGCGCCCGGCGACAGAATGAAAAACTGTTTTTT
15	TRBV5-1	TRBJ2-3	-	TRBD1	CASSLATGVPDTQYF	TGCGCCAGCAGCTTGGCTACAGGGGTCCCAGATACGCAGTATTTT
14	TRBV19	TRBJ1-1	-	TRBD1	CASSPGTANTEAFF	TGTGCCAGTAGTCCAGGGACAGCGAACACTGAAGCTTTCTTT
17	TRBV3-1/TRBV3-2	TRBJ2-1	-	-	CASSQESRLFSYNEQFF	TGTGCCAGCAGCCAAGAATCCCGGCTTTTTTCCTACAATGAGCAGTTCTTC
15	TRBV6-5	TRBJ1-2	-	-	CASSLRGQIYYGYTF	TGTGCCAGCAGCCTCCGAGGACAGATTTATTATGGCTACACCTTC
12	TRBV2	TRBJ1-5	-	-	CASGTGNQPQHF	TGTGCCAGCGGGACCGGGAATCAGCCCCAGCATTTT
13	TRBV11-2	TRBJ1-2	-	-	CASSRLPGQAYTF	TGTGCCAGCAGCCGATTGCCGGGACAAGCCTACACCTTC
15	TRBV7-8	TRBJ1-5	few	-	CASSLGTEFNQPQHF	TGTGCCAGCAGCTTAGGAACAGAATTTAATCAGCCCCAGCATTTT
11	TRBV12-3/TRBV12-4	TRBJ1-2	-	-	CASSSRQSYTF	TGTGCCAGCAGTTCCAGACAGAGCTACACCTTC
17	TRBV5-6	TRBJ2-7	-	TRBD1	CASSLRGSSQGLAEQYF	TGTGCCAGCAGCTTGAGGGGTTCGTCACAGGGGTTGGCCGAGCAGTACTTC
15	TRBV30	TRBJ2-6	-	-	CAWNAGSSGANVLTF	TGTGCCTGGAATGCCGGGAGCTCTGGGGCCAACGTCCTGACTTTC
18	TRBV5-8	TRBJ1-2	-	TRBD1	CASSLTGLDRGSSYGYTF	TGTGCCAGCAGCTTGACTGGGTTGGACAGGGGCAGTTCCTATGGCTACACCTTC
15	TRBV7-9	TRBJ1-6	-	TRBD1	CASSLGTGLNSPLHF	TGTGCCAGCAGCCTAGGGACAGGGTTAAATTCACCCCTCCACTTT
13	TRBV12-3/TRBV12-4	TRBJ2-7	-	TRBD1	CASRRQGSYEQYF	TGTGCCAGCAGAAGACAGGGGTCCTACGAGCAGTACTTC
14	TRBV7-9	TRBJ2-1	once	TRBD2	CASSSSSGAPEQFF	TGTGCCAGCAGCTCCAGTAGCGGGGCCCCTGAGCAGTTCTTC
13	TRBV29-1	TRBJ2-7	-	-	CSALIGGSGEQYF	TGCAGCGCCCTAATAGGGGGGTCCGGCGAGCAGTACTTC
15	TRBV5-4	TRBJ2-5	once	TRBD1	CASSTRQGVVETQYF	TGTGCCAGCAGCACCCGACAGGGGGTTGTGGAGACCCAGTACTTC
12	TRBV5-1	TRBJ2-1	-	-	CASSLDLWGQFF	TGCGCCAGCAGCTTGGATCTGTGGGGGCAGTTCTTC
14	TRBV29-1	TRBJ1-2	-	TRBD1	CSVESTRGAYGYTF	TGCAGCGTTGAATCAACCAGGGGGGCCTATGGCTACACCTTC
16	TRBV19	TRBJ1-5	once	-	CASTSYRVRGNQPQHF	TGTGCCAGTACCTCTTACAGGGTCCGGGGCAATCAGCCCCAGCATTTT
14	TRBV27	TRBJ1-5	-	TRBD1	CASSTGTGNQPQHF	TGTGCCAGCAGTACCGGGACAGGGAATCAGCCCCAGCATTTT
15	TRBV5-1	TRBJ1-1	once	-	CASSLEVGSYTEAFF	TGCGCCAGCAGCTTGGAGGTGGGGAGTTACACTGAAGCTTTCTTT
14	TRBV2	TRBJ2-3	few	-	CASRDASGTDTQYF	TGTGCCAGCAGGGACGCTAGCGGCACAGATACGCAGTATTTT
13	TRBV11-3	TRBJ2-2	-	-	CASSGPNTGELFF	TGTGCCAGCAGTGGACCGAACACCGGGGAGCTGTTTTTT
12	TRBV3-1/TRBV3-2	TRBJ2-7	-	-	CASSQASYEQYF	TGTGCCAGCAGCCAAGCTTCCTACGAGCAGTACTTC
16	TRBV5-1	TRBJ1-6	-	-	CASSLLGVGADSPLHF	TGCGCCAGCAGCTTGTTGGGGGTAGGGGCGGATTCACCCCTCCACTTT
14	TRBV10-1	TRBJ1-5	-	TRBD1	CASSGDRDNQPQHF	TGCGCCAGCAGTGGGGACAGGGACAATCAGCCCCAGCATTTT
13	TRBV7-9	TRBJ1-1	once	-	CASSAQEDTEAFF	TGTGCCAGCAGCGCCCAGGAGGACACTGAAGCTTTCTTT
16	TRBV7-9	TRBJ2-2	few	TRBD1	CASSPKDRVGTGELFF	TGTGCCAGCAGCCCAAAGGACAGGGTAGGCACCGGGGAGCTGTTTTTT